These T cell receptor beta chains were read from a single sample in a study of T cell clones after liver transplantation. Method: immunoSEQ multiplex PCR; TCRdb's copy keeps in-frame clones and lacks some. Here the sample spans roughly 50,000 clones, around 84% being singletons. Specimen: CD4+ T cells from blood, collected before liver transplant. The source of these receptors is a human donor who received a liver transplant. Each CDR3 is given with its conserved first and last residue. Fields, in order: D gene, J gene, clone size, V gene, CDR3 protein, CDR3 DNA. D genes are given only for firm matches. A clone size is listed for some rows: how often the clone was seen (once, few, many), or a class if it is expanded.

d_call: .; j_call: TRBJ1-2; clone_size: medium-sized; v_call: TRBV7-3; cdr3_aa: CASTNPSGNRGYTF; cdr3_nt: TGTGCCAGCACCAACCCGTCGGGGAATAGAGGCTACACCTTC
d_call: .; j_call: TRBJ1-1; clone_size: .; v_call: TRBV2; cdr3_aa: CASSPSGTKNTEAFF; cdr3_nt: TGTGCCAGCAGTCCTTCCGGGACAAAGAATACTGAAGCTTTCTTT
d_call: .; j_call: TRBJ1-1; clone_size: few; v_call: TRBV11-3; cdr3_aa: CASSLQENTEAFF; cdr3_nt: TGTGCCAGCAGCTTACAGGAGAACACTGAAGCTTTCTTT
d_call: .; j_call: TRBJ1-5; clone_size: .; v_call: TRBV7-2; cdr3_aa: CASSFAGSQPQHF; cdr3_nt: TGTGCCAGCAGCTTTGCAGGTAGTCAGCCCCAGCATTTT
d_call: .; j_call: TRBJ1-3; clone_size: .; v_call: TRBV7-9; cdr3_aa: CASSSGRSKISGNTIYF; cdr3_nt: TGTGCCAGCAGCTCCGGGCGTTCTAAGATCTCTGGAAACACCATATATTTT
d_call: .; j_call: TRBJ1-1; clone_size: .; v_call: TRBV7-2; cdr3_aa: CASSPGVVTEAFF; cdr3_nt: TGTGCCAGCAGCCCCGGAGTGGTCACTGAAGCTTTCTTT
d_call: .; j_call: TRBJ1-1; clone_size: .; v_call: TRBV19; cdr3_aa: CASSRLGQMNTEAFF; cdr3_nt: TGTGCCAGTAGTAGGCTTGGACAGATGAACACTGAAGCTTTCTTT
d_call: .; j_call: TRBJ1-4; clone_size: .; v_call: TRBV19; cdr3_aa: CASSKFSANEKLFF; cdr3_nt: TGTGCCAGTAGTAAGTTTAGTGCTAATGAAAAACTGTTTTTT
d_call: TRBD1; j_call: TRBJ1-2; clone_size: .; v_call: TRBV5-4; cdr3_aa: CASSWGQGARGYTF; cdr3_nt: TGTGCCAGCAGCTGGGGACAGGGGGCGCGGGGCTACACCTTC
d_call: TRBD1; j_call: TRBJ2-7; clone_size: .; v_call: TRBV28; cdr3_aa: CASSSLGTGLFVEQYF; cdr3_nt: TGTGCCAGCAGTTCATTGGGGACAGGGCTATTTGTCGAGCAGTACTTC